One sample yielded the 14 T cell receptor beta chains listed below, sequenced in a study of persistence of HIV-infected CD4 T cells. These receptors' antigens are unknown. Sequencing used immunoSEQ version 4 in survey mode. Sequenced by immunoSEQ multiplex PCR; TCRdb stores in-frame clones only, minus some. The table lists approximately 36,000 clones, around 85% of them singletons. Cells were stimulated with overlapping HIV-1 Gag 15-mer peptides. CD40L/CD69 double-negative CD45RO-high memory CD4+ T cells were collected. Sequencing used cultured CD4+ T cells from PBMCs, obtained from a patient who received antiretroviral therapy. The origin of the receptors is an adult with HIV. The donor label of this sample is uncertain.

This chain links TRBV27 with TRBJ2-1; possibly TRBD2 for D (5 bases). V lost 2 bases to trimming and J lost 10 bases, with 15 bases between them. Germline CDR1 is MNHEY and CDR2 is SMNVEV (reference sequence). The CDR3 totals 14 residues. The DNA for the CDR3 is TGTGCCAGCAGTTTAGCGGGTTCAACTGGGGAGCAGTTCTTC. Encoded protein: CASSLAGSTGEQFF.

The rearrangement uses TRBV28 and TRBJ2-2; TRBD1 aligns across 9 bases. Germline V gene lookup returns CDR1 MDHEN and CDR2 SYDVKM. This CDR3 region has 18 residues. J gave up 7 bases and V 0 bases, and 12 bases lay outside the gene matches. CDR3 sequence: CASSLWPPGQGAGGELFF. The DNA for the CDR3 is TGTGCCAGCAGTTTATGGCCCCCGGGACAGGGTGCGGGCGGGGAGCTGTTTTTT.

This clone appeared once. The chain combines TRBV6-2 or TRBV6-3 with TRBJ2-7, with 9 bases lining up with TRBD1. The CDR3 runs to 15 residues. The trim removed 7 bases at V and 1 base at J, leaving 8 bases unmatched. Germline V gene lookup returns CDR1 MNHEY and CDR2 SVGEGT. This CDR3 is CASTPSGQGSYEQYF. The CDR3 DNA reads as TGTGCCAGCACCCCATCGGGACAGGGTTCCTACGAGCAGTACTTC.

This chain connects TRBV19 to TRBJ1-4; D might be TRBD1 (5 bases). Trimming shortened V by 7 bases and J by 8 bases, and 20 bases separated the two germline ends. This CDR3 is 15 amino acids long. Germline-derived CDR1 and CDR2 are LNHDA and SQIVND (reference sequence). CDR3 bases: TGTGCCAGTACTGCCGCGCGGCAGGGAAACGAAAAACTGTTTTTT. It specifies CASTAARQGNEKLFF.

The rearrangement links TRBV6-5 to TRBJ2-7; TRBD2 agrees at 9 bases. With V trimmed by 9 bases and J by 5 bases, 14 bases remained unmatched. Germline CDR1 is MNHEY and CDR2 is SVGAGI. The CDR3 has 15 residues. The CDR3, as DNA: TGTGCCAGAAGATTAGGTGGGCGGGGGGGGCACGAGCAGTACTTC. Translating gives CARRLGGRGGHEQYF.

The chain recombines TRBV28 with TRBJ2-3, with 8 bases identical to TRBD2. Germline-derived CDR1 and CDR2 are MDHEN and SYDVKM. The CDR3 spans 15 residues. Trimming at V came to 8 bases and at J to 2 bases, leaving 9 bases not matched to a gene. CDR3 in amino acids: CASLPGGFYTDTQYF. The CDR3 bases are TGTGCCAGCCTACCGGGGGGGTTTTACACAGATACGCAGTATTTT.

The chain combines TRBV5-4 with TRBJ2-6; the D is unclear. Trimming removed 2 bases from V and 0 bases from J, with 3 bases in between. This CDR3 is 14 amino acids long. Looked up from germline, CDR1 is SGHNT and CDR2 is YYREEE (reference sequence). The CDR3 DNA reads TGTGCCAGCAGCTTCTCCTCTGGGGCCAACGTCCTGACTTTC. Its translation is CASSFSSGANVLTF.

The table lists this clone with a few counts. V gene TRBV3-1 (or the pseudogene TRBV3-2) combines with J gene TRBJ1-3; D is possibly TRBD1 (6 bases). Trimming stripped 1 base from V and 2 bases from J, with 12 bases between. Per the germline V gene, CDR1 is LGHDT and CDR2 is YNNKEL (reference sequence). This CDR3 has 16 residues. CDR3 sequence reads: CASSQVGAGAGNTIYF. The CDR3 nucleotides are TGTGCCAGCAGCCAAGTCGGGGCAGGGGCTGGAAACACCATATATTTT.

J is TRBJ2-7 and V is TRBV29-1; 11 nucleotides align to TRBD2. The length of the CDR3 is 15 residues. The V segment lost 3 bases and the J segment 4 bases; nucleotides outside the gene matches: 8. Germline CDR1 SQVTM, CDR2 ANQGSEA. CDR3 in DNA: TGCAGCGTTGAGCCTAGCGGGGGGCCCCCTTACGAGCAGTACTTC. Its translation: CSVEPSGGPPYEQYF.

The sample holds a few counts of this clone. The rearrangement links TRBV29-1 to TRBJ1-5; D gene ambiguous. CDR1 and CDR2 from the germline V gene are SQVTM and ANQGSEA. Trimming removed 4 bases at V and 4 bases at J, with 8 bases between. This CDR3 contains 12 residues. CDR3 nucleotides: TGCAGCGTTGGGTCAGCTAATCAGCCCCAGCATTTT. Its translation: CSVGSANQPQHF.

CDR3 bases: TGTGCCAGCAGCTCCCAGCCGGGATCAAGTGAGCAGTTCTTC. Encoded protein: CASSSQPGSSEQFF. V gene TRBV7-3 combines with J gene TRBJ2-1; TRBD2 is a possible D gene (5 bases). Germline loops: CDR1 SGHTA, CDR2 FQGTGA. V shed 4 bases and J shed 9 bases, with 16 bases lying between them. CDR3 size: 14 residues.

This chain uses TRBV4-2 with TRBJ2-4, with 9 bases that match TRBD1. Trimming took 3 bases from V and 11 from J; bases not matched to a gene: 8. The V gene's germline CDR1 is LGHNA and CDR2 YNFKEQ. There are 14 residues in the CDR3. In nucleotides, the CDR3 is TGTGCCAGCAGCCAGTCCGGGACAGGGAATTTTCAGTACTTC. Its protein product is CASSQSGTGNFQYF.

The chain has TRBV18 and TRBJ1-1; the D is unclear. Germline V gene data show CDR1 as KGHSH and CDR2 as LQKENI. The CDR3 is 15 amino acids. V lost 3 bases, J lost 1 base, and 12 bases lay in between. CDR3: CASSPPGGQNTEAFF. The CDR3 DNA reads TGTGCCAGCTCACCCCCGGGCGGGCAGAACACTGAAGCTTTCTTT.

The chain combines TRBV3-1 (or the pseudogene TRBV3-2) with TRBJ2-7, with TRBD1 identical over 7 bases. V lost 4 bases to trimming and J lost 7 bases; unmatched junction nucleotides: 7. The CDR3 runs 13 residues. CDR1 and CDR2 (germline): LGHDT, YNNKEL (reference sequence). Here the CDR3 DNA reads TGTGCCAGCAGCCGAGATACAGGGGTAGAGCAGTACTTC. Protein product: CASSRDTGVEQYF.